A selection of T cell receptor beta chains follows, all from one sample in a study of type 1 regulatory T cells. For these TCRs, the target antigens are not known. One entry per CDR3 protein, called by TCRdb with MiXCR from the reads. The profile covers 60,000 to 75,000 distinct CDR3 sequences, with around 20% appearing a single time and less than 10% taken by the ten largest. Sequences were obtained from cultured type 1 regulatory T (Tr1) cells, either the whole culture or a sorted fraction (not recorded which). The receptors were gathered from a human donor in good health. CDR3s include the opening cysteine and the closing phenylalanine or tryptophan. A D gene is named only where the DNA matches it firmly. The listing skips clone size in some rows; elsewhere it reads once, few, many or a size class.

v_gene: TRBV7-2; j_gene: TRBJ2-3; d_gene: TRBD2; abundance: many; CDR3nt: TGTGCCAGCAGCCTTCTAGCGGGGTGGCAGTATTTT; CDR3aa: CASSLLAGWQYF
v_gene: TRBV19; j_gene: TRBJ2-3; d_gene: TRBD2; abundance: few; CDR3nt: TGTGCCAGTAGCCCCGTAGGGGAGGGCCGTGGCACAGATACGCAGTATTTT; CDR3aa: CASSPVGEGRGTDTQYF
v_gene: TRBV27; j_gene: TRBJ1-3; d_gene: .; abundance: .; CDR3nt: TGTGCCAGCAGCCCGGGGGCTTCTGGAAACACCATATATTTT; CDR3aa: CASSPGASGNTIYF
v_gene: TRBV18; j_gene: TRBJ1-5; d_gene: .; abundance: few; CDR3nt: TGTGCCAGCTCACTGATGGATCAGCCCCAGCATTTT; CDR3aa: CASSLMDQPQHF
v_gene: TRBV20-1; j_gene: TRBJ1-2; d_gene: .; abundance: few; CDR3nt: TGCAGTGCTAGTGACACGGGCTACACCTTC; CDR3aa: CSASDTGYTF
v_gene: TRBV5-6; j_gene: TRBJ1-1; d_gene: .; abundance: .; CDR3nt: TGTGCCAGCAGCTATGGTCAGCCGAACACTGAAGCTTTCTTT; CDR3aa: CASSYGQPNTEAFF
v_gene: TRBV7-3; j_gene: TRBJ2-4; d_gene: .; abundance: few; CDR3nt: TGTGCCAGCAGCTTCCGACCCGGTTGGGAAAACATTCAGTACTTC; CDR3aa: CASSFRPGWENIQYF
v_gene: TRBV10-3; j_gene: TRBJ2-3; d_gene: .; abundance: few; CDR3nt: TGTGCCATCAGTGAGTCGAAGGGGCCGGCCAACACAGATACGCAGTATTTT; CDR3aa: CAISESKGPANTDTQYF
v_gene: TRBV12-3/TRBV12-4; j_gene: TRBJ2-2; d_gene: TRBD2; abundance: few; CDR3nt: TGTGCCAGCTCAAGGCCTAGCGGGAATCCCGGGGAGCTGTTTTTT; CDR3aa: CASSRPSGNPGELFF
v_gene: TRBV28; j_gene: TRBJ2-3; d_gene: .; abundance: few; CDR3nt: TGTGCCAGCAGTTTGGAGGGGGTGGGTACGCAGTATTTT; CDR3aa: CASSLEGVGTQYF
v_gene: TRBV5-1; j_gene: TRBJ2-1; d_gene: TRBD2; abundance: few; CDR3nt: TGCGCCAGCAGCGAGACTAGCGGGAGTTCGAATGAGCAGTTCTTC; CDR3aa: CASSETSGSSNEQFF
v_gene: TRBV7-8; j_gene: TRBJ2-5; d_gene: .; abundance: .; CDR3nt: TGTGCCAGCAGCCCCGGTTCGGGATCCCCCTCGCAAGAGACCCAGTACTTC; CDR3aa: CASSPGSGSPSQETQYF
v_gene: TRBV6-2/TRBV6-3; j_gene: TRBJ1-5; d_gene: .; abundance: .; CDR3nt: TGTGCCAGCAGTTCAGAACGCACGAATCAGCCCCAGCATTTT; CDR3aa: CASSSERTNQPQHF
v_gene: TRBV28; j_gene: TRBJ1-2; d_gene: .; abundance: few; CDR3nt: TGTGCCAGCAGTTGGGGGAAAGGAGGCTACACCTTC; CDR3aa: CASSWGKGGYTF
v_gene: TRBV20-1; j_gene: TRBJ2-4; d_gene: TRBD2; abundance: .; CDR3nt: TGCAGTGCCCTTATGGGACTAGCGGGAGGGCCGATTCAGTACTTC; CDR3aa: CSALMGLAGGPIQYF
v_gene: TRBV7-2; j_gene: TRBJ2-5; d_gene: .; abundance: .; CDR3nt: TGTGCCAGCAGCCTCTGGGGGTCGGAGACCCAGTACTTC; CDR3aa: CASSLWGSETQYF
v_gene: TRBV28; j_gene: TRBJ1-1; d_gene: TRBD1; abundance: .; CDR3nt: TGTGCCAGCAGTTCCGGACAGGAAGGCGGTTGGGCTTTCTTT; CDR3aa: CASSSGQEGGWAFF
v_gene: TRBV5-1; j_gene: TRBJ2-7; d_gene: TRBD1; abundance: many; CDR3nt: TGCGCCAGCAACAAAGACCCCGGGACAGGGGTGGGCGAGCAGTACTTC; CDR3aa: CASNKDPGTGVGEQYF
v_gene: TRBV28; j_gene: TRBJ2-1; d_gene: .; abundance: .; CDR3nt: TGTGCCAGCAGTCTCCCAGGAATCAGTCCCTCATACAATGAGCAGTTCTTC; CDR3aa: CASSLPGISPSYNEQFF
v_gene: TRBV5-1; j_gene: TRBJ1-2; d_gene: .; abundance: few; CDR3nt: TGCGCCAGCAGCAGGACAGCCGAAAGCCTCTATGGCTACACCTTC; CDR3aa: CASSRTAESLYGYTF
v_gene: TRBV5-5; j_gene: TRBJ2-7; d_gene: .; abundance: few; CDR3nt: TGTGCCAGCAGCCGCTTGGGAGTACCCAGCGAGCAGTACTTC; CDR3aa: CASSRLGVPSEQYF
v_gene: TRBV15; j_gene: TRBJ1-2; d_gene: .; abundance: few; CDR3nt: TGTGCCACCAGCAGAGATCTCATAGGAACAGCCTATGGCTACACCTTC; CDR3aa: CATSRDLIGTAYGYTF
v_gene: TRBV12-3/TRBV12-4; j_gene: TRBJ2-2; d_gene: TRBD2; abundance: few; CDR3nt: TGTGCCAGCAGCAAACAACTAGCGGGAGCCGGGGAGCTGTTTTTT; CDR3aa: CASSKQLAGAGELFF
v_gene: TRBV5-1; j_gene: TRBJ2-1; d_gene: .; abundance: few; CDR3nt: TGCGCCAGCAGGGCCCAGGTCAATGAGCAGTTCTTC; CDR3aa: CASRAQVNEQFF
v_gene: TRBV27; j_gene: TRBJ2-6; d_gene: .; abundance: .; CDR3nt: TGTGCCAGCAGTTTTAGGTGGGCCAACGTCCTGACTTTC; CDR3aa: CASSFRWANVLTF
v_gene: TRBV20-1; j_gene: TRBJ2-4; d_gene: .; abundance: many; CDR3nt: TGCAGTGCTAGGGGCGGACTAGCCAAAAACATTCAGTACTTC; CDR3aa: CSARGGLAKNIQYF
v_gene: TRBV7-2; j_gene: TRBJ1-5; d_gene: .; abundance: once; CDR3nt: TGTGCCAGCAGCACACAGAAGAATCGGCCCCAGCATTTT; CDR3aa: CASSTQKNRPQHF
v_gene: TRBV24-1; j_gene: TRBJ2-1; d_gene: TRBD1; abundance: few; CDR3nt: TGTGCCACCAGTGGACAGGGTTTATACAATGAGCAGTTCTTC; CDR3aa: CATSGQGLYNEQFF
v_gene: TRBV7-2; j_gene: TRBJ2-7; d_gene: TRBD2; abundance: .; CDR3nt: TGTGCCAGCAGCTTAGGAGCGGGGGCCTACGAGCAGTACTTC; CDR3aa: CASSLGAGAYEQYF
v_gene: TRBV29-1; j_gene: TRBJ1-3; d_gene: .; abundance: .; CDR3nt: TGCAGCGCTGGCCACGGGACGAGAAACACCATATATTTT; CDR3aa: CSAGHGTRNTIYF
v_gene: TRBV7-3; j_gene: TRBJ2-2; d_gene: .; abundance: .; CDR3nt: TGTGCCAGCAGCTTAAACACTGGGACCGGGGAGCTGTTTTTT; CDR3aa: CASSLNTGTGELFF
v_gene: TRBV20-1; j_gene: TRBJ2-7; d_gene: TRBD2; abundance: .; CDR3nt: TGCAGTGCCAGACTGGGCGGGAGCTTAGACGAGCAGTACTTC; CDR3aa: CSARLGGSLDEQYF
v_gene: TRBV5-1; j_gene: TRBJ2-5; d_gene: .; abundance: many; CDR3nt: TGCGCCAGCAGCTTGGTCCAGGGGAAAGAGACCCAGTACTTC; CDR3aa: CASSLVQGKETQYF
v_gene: TRBV20-1; j_gene: TRBJ1-1; d_gene: TRBD1; abundance: many; CDR3nt: TGCAGTGCCGCGCCATCGACAGGGCCAAGGACTGAAGCTTTCTTT; CDR3aa: CSAAPSTGPRTEAFF
v_gene: TRBV12-3/TRBV12-4; j_gene: TRBJ1-1; d_gene: .; abundance: many; CDR3nt: TGTGCCAGCAGTTTAGTTGGCGAGAACACTGAAGCTTTCTTT; CDR3aa: CASSLVGENTEAFF
v_gene: TRBV7-2; j_gene: TRBJ2-5; d_gene: .; abundance: .; CDR3nt: TGTGCCAGCCGCCCCGGAGGATCCCAAGAGACCCAGTACTTC; CDR3aa: CASRPGGSQETQYF
v_gene: TRBV2; j_gene: TRBJ2-1; d_gene: TRBD2; abundance: few; CDR3nt: TGTGCCAGCAGAGAACTAGCGGGAGGGTACAATGAGCAGTTCTTC; CDR3aa: CASRELAGGYNEQFF
v_gene: TRBV6-2/TRBV6-3; j_gene: TRBJ2-1; d_gene: .; abundance: few; CDR3nt: TGTGCCAGCAGTTACTTGTCCGGAGGGGCAGGCTATGAGCAGTTCTTC; CDR3aa: CASSYLSGGAGYEQFF
v_gene: TRBV6-1; j_gene: TRBJ2-7; d_gene: .; abundance: .; CDR3nt: TGTGCCAGCGTCCACAGGGACGAGCAGTACTTC; CDR3aa: CASVHRDEQYF
v_gene: TRBV19; j_gene: TRBJ1-5; d_gene: .; abundance: .; CDR3nt: TGTGCCAGTAGTATCCCGAATCAGCCCCAGCATTTT; CDR3aa: CASSIPNQPQHF
v_gene: TRBV10-3; j_gene: TRBJ2-5; d_gene: .; abundance: .; CDR3nt: TGTGCCAACAGCGGCAGGGAAGGAGAGACCCAGTACTTC; CDR3aa: CANSGREGETQYF
v_gene: TRBV7-6; j_gene: TRBJ2-5; d_gene: .; abundance: .; CDR3nt: TGTGCCAGCAGCTTACAAGACCAGACGCGAGAGACCCAGTACTTC; CDR3aa: CASSLQDQTRETQYF
v_gene: TRBV20-1; j_gene: TRBJ1-1; d_gene: .; abundance: .; CDR3nt: TGCAGTGCTAGAGAGGGGATGAACAGGGCCCAGACTTTCTTT; CDR3aa: CSAREGMNRAQTFF